This passage covers 9 T cell receptor beta chains from one sample sequenced in a study of cytomegalovirus exposure and HLA in healthy donors. A multiplex PCR was run with 60 Vbeta primers and 13 Jbeta primers. TCRdb's copy holds only in-frame clones and misses some; the assay was immunoSEQ multiplex PCR. Among 120,000 or so clones listed, around 76% were seen once. Sequenced input: PBMCs. These receptors all stem from a man in his sixties in good health and CMV-seropositive.

The chain uses TRBV2 and TRBJ2-2, with 7 bases matching TRBD1. V shed 8 bases and J 7 bases; nucleotides not matched to a gene: 16. The CDR3 consists of 16 residues. Germline V gene sequence: CDR1 SNHLY, CDR2 FYNNEI. In DNA form, the CDR3 reads TGTGCCAGCGGTCCGGGACAGAGCTCAAGTAACGGGGAGCTGTTTTTT. Protein sequence: CASGPGQSSSNGELFF.

This clone occurred once. This chain links TRBV5-8 with TRBJ1-4, with D uncertain. Trimming stripped 0 bases from V and 0 bases from J, with 9 bases between. CDR3 size: 16 residues. Germline-derived CDR1 and CDR2 are SGHTS and YDEGEE. As DNA, the CDR3 is TGTGCCAGCAGCTTGGGCCAGGCTGCAACTAATGAAAAACTGTTTTTT. It encodes CASSLGQAATNEKLFF.

The CDR3 DNA follows: TGTGCCAGCAGCGGGCCACTAGCCGGCACAGATACGCAGTATTTT. Its protein is CASSGPLAGTDTQYF. The chain employs TRBV2 and TRBJ2-3; weak D call: TRBD2 (6 bases). Looked up from germline, CDR1 is SNHLY and CDR2 is FYNNEI. The length of the CDR3 is 15 residues. Trimming pared 6 bases from V and 1 base from J, leaving 14 bases between.

The chain uses TRBV5-1 and TRBJ2-5; 8 positions agree with TRBD1. Germline V gives CDR1 SGHRS, CDR2 YFSETQ. Trimming cost V 3 bases and J 2 bases; bases outside gene matches: 6. This CDR3 spans 15 amino acids. In DNA form, the CDR3 reads TGCGCCAGCAGCTATGGGACAGGCTTACAAGAGACCCAGTACTTC. Amino acid sequence: CASSYGTGLQETQYF.

J is TRBJ1-5 and V is TRBV11-2, with TRBD1 identical over 8 bases. The CDR3 is 15 amino acids. Germline-derived CDR1 and CDR2 are SGHAT and FQNNGV. V was clipped by 5 bases and J by 5 bases; unmatched bases: 8. The CDR3 nucleotides read TGTGCCAGCAGCCCTGGACAGGGAGGATATCAGCCCCAGCATTTT. It yields the protein CASSPGQGGYQPQHF.

This rearrangement joins TRBV11-2 to TRBJ2-2, with 9 bases aligning to TRBD1. The junction had 9 bases not matched to a gene; V was cut back by 5 bases and J by 5 bases. The germline V gene has CDR1 SGHAT and CDR2 FQNNGV. The CDR3 extends over 16 amino acids. CDR3 coding DNA: TGTGCCAGCAGCCCATGGGGGACAGGGAAGACCGGGGAGCTGTTTTTT. Protein sequence: CASSPWGTGKTGELFF.

The V and J genes are TRBV5-1 and TRBJ1-5, with 7 bases lining up with TRBD1. CDR1 SGHRS and CDR2 YFSETQ come from the germline V gene. Losses at the gene ends were 0 bases for V and 8 bases for J; bases not matched to a gene: 2. This CDR3 has 13 residues. This CDR3 reads CASSLEGAEPQHF. CDR3 bases: TGCGCCAGCAGCTTGGAGGGGGCTGAGCCCCAGCATTTT.

This rearrangement joins TRBV19 to TRBJ1-3; 7 bases fit TRBD1. Germline CDR1 LNHDA, CDR2 SQIVND (reference sequence). The CDR3 consists of 14 residues. The V gene end was trimmed by 7 bases and the J gene end by 2 bases; junction bases not matched to a gene: 5. The CDR3 loop reads CASTRQGTGNTIYF. CDR3 bases: TGTGCCAGTACCCGACAGGGTACTGGAAACACCATATATTTT. Combining the CDR3 with reference TRBV19 and TRBJ1-3 gives the whole variable domain DGGITQSPKYLFRKEGQNVTLSCEQNLNHDAMYWYRQDPGQGLRLIYYSQIVNDFQKGDIAEGYSVSREKKESFPLTVTSAQKNPTAFYLCASTRQGTGNTIYFGEGSWLTVV.

The chain couples TRBV30 to TRBJ1-1, with D possibly being TRBD1 (6 bases). Germline V gene sequence: CDR1 GTSNPN, CDR2 SVGIG (reference sequence). CDR3 length equals 12 residues. Trimming took off 2 bases at V and 6 bases at J, with 10 bases between the two ends. The CDR3 reads CAWSIGGPEAFF. In DNA form, the CDR3 reads TGTGCCTGGAGTATTGGGGGCCCTGAAGCTTTCTTT.